By proportion, the clone carrying this T cell receptor (beta chain) is medium-sized. Its target is unknown. This sample was taken from a study of T cell responses to AZD1222 COVID-19 vaccine. Study observations and caveats: The number of AZD1222 recipients seropositive at baseline was only five or six. Across spike, vaccine-associated CD4 TCRs were found, dominant at 160-218 and 743-854. Nearly half of spike-specific TCRs reportedly target variant regions that are unmutated in the B.1.351 and B.1.1.7 variants. White British ancestry dominated among donors, who included more females, and clonal diversity was possibly underestimated.

V lost 6 bases, J lost 8 bases, and 16 bases lay in between. Germline CDR1 SNHLY, CDR2 FYNNEI. This CDR3 is built from 13 residues. TCRdb keeps only in-frame clones here, not all; method: immunoSEQ multiplex PCR. The table lists about 150,000 clones, around 93% of them singletons. This rearrangement joins TRBV2 to TRBJ1-2; possible D gene TRBD1, 6 bases. Material: peripheral blood, obtained 28 days after the second AZD1222 dose. This TCR was recovered from an adult who received the AZD1222 COVID-19 vaccine. CDR3 bases: TGTGCCAGCAGCCCCCCGGGGGCTGGGGGCTACACCTTC. It codes for CASSPPGAGGYTF.